Listed below are T cell receptor beta chains from one sample, sequenced in a study of PD-L1 blockade in urothelial cancer. The assay was immunoSEQ multiplex PCR, and TCRdb's table has in-frame clones only and misses some. Among around 130,000 clones, about 88% were seen once, and the ten largest hold 3.2%. The material sequenced was PBMCs, taken around atezolizumab (anti-PD-L1) treatment. The receptors here all came from a man over 45 with urothelial cancer. Both conserved end residues are part of each CDR3. D genes are given only for firm matches. The size of a clone is reported for some rows only, either as once, few or many, or as a class for expanded clones.

D	size	V	J	CDR3	DNA
NA	NA	TRBV19	TRBJ2-2	CASSISTANTGELFF	TGTGCCAGTAGTATTAGCACCGCGAACACCGGGGAGCTGTTTTTT
TRBD1	NA	TRBV6-5	TRBJ2-7	CASSWTGGSYEQYF	TGTGCCAGCAGTTGGACAGGGGGCTCCTACGAGCAGTACTTC
TRBD1	NA	TRBV19	TRBJ1-5	CASSLDGTGGQPQHF	TGTGCCAGTAGTCTTGACGGGACAGGGGGTCAGCCCCAGCATTTT
NA	NA	TRBV14	TRBJ2-7	CASSQGNRYEQYF	TGTGCCAGCAGCCAGGGCAACAGGTACGAGCAGTACTTC
NA	once	TRBV4-1	TRBJ1-2	CASSQEVGDDYGYTF	TGCGCCAGCAGCCAAGAAGTAGGGGATGACTATGGCTACACCTTC
NA	NA	TRBV5-1	TRBJ2-1	CASSLGGTMQEQFF	TGCGCCAGCAGCTTGGGCGGAACCATGCAGGAGCAGTTCTTC
NA	NA	TRBV7-8	TRBJ1-3	CASSLVIGSGNTIYF	TGTGCCAGCAGCTTAGTCATCGGGTCTGGAAACACCATATATTTT
NA	few	TRBV5-1	TRBJ2-5	CASRPGGAQETQYF	TGCGCCAGCCGACCCGGAGGGGCTCAAGAGACCCAGTACTTC
NA	NA	TRBV7-3	TRBJ2-1	CASSLFPYNEQFF	TGTGCCAGCAGCTTATTCCCGTACAATGAGCAGTTCTTC
TRBD2	NA	TRBV9	TRBJ2-7	CASSPAGGPSYEQYF	TGTGCCAGCAGCCCGGCGGGGGGGCCATCCTACGAGCAGTACTTC
TRBD1	NA	TRBV6-5	TRBJ2-1	CAIQGVGNEQFF	TGTGCCATACAGGGGGTTGGCAATGAGCAGTTCTTC
TRBD2	NA	TRBV28	TRBJ2-5	CASSSSGAGWQETQYF	TGTGCCAGCAGTTCCAGCGGGGCAGGGTGGCAAGAGACCCAGTACTTC
NA	NA	TRBV27	TRBJ2-5	CASSLSGAGETQYF	TGTGCCAGCAGTTTATCGGGGGCAGGGGAGACCCAGTACTTC